This is a list of T cell receptor beta chains from one sample in a study of blood T cell repertoires in COVID-19. Here immunoSEQ multiplex PCR was the method, and the copy in TCRdb shows in-frame clones only, minus some. The table shows a few hundred thousand clones, with more than 85% occurring only once. Source material: peripheral blood. The receptors come from a person aged 18-35 years with COVID-19, enrolled during active disease. The CDR3 runs from the conserved cysteine through the conserved F or W. The D gene is left open where the match is weak. Only part of the rows carry a size: once, few, many, or a class if the clone is expanded.

D,J,size,V,CDR3,DNA
TRBD1,TRBJ2-2,-,TRBV5-1,CASSSDRANTGELFF,TGCGCCAGCAGCTCGGACAGGGCGAACACCGGGGAGCTGTTTTTT
TRBD2,TRBJ2-5,-,TRBV6-2/TRBV6-3,CASSRLSQLAGVQETQYF,TGTGCCAGCAGTCGCCTATCTCAACTAGCGGGGGTCCAAGAGACCCAGTACTTC
-,TRBJ2-7,once,TRBV27,CASSIGGRYEQYF,TGTGCCAGCAGTATAGGGGGTCGGTACGAGCAGTACTTC
TRBD2,TRBJ2-1,-,TRBV5-1,CASSAAGREWDNEQFF,TGCGCCAGCAGCGCGGCGGGGCGGGAGTGGGACAATGAGCAGTTCTTC
TRBD2,TRBJ2-7,-,TRBV27,CASSLGTSGPYEQYF,TGTGCCAGCAGTCTGGGGACTAGCGGCCCCTACGAGCAGTACTTC
TRBD1,TRBJ2-5,-,TRBV29-1,CSVVWTGRQETQYF,TGCAGCGTTGTATGGACAGGGCGCCAAGAGACCCAGTACTTC
TRBD1,TRBJ2-7,-,TRBV5-1,CASSLGGTAADEQYF,TGCGCCAGCAGCTTGGGAGGGACAGCAGCAGACGAGCAGTACTTC
-,TRBJ1-2,-,TRBV29-1,CSVEGASERYGYTF,TGCAGCGTTGAAGGGGCCTCAGAACGCTATGGCTACACCTTC
TRBD2,TRBJ2-3,-,TRBV25-1,CASSEGREGTDTQYF,TGTGCCAGCAGTGAAGGGAGGGAGGGCACAGATACGCAGTATTTT
-,TRBJ2-5,-,TRBV6-2/TRBV6-3,CASSSPGTWETQYF,TGTGCCAGCAGTTCCCCGGGAACTTGGGAGACCCAGTACTTC
TRBD1,TRBJ2-5,-,TRBV19,CASKAPRGRGGTGGETQYF,TGTGCCAGTAAGGCTCCTCGGGGGAGAGGCGGGACAGGGGGAGAGACCCAGTACTTC
TRBD2,TRBJ2-3,-,TRBV7-9,CASSHGTSGTPTDTQYF,TGTGCCAGCAGCCACGGGACTAGCGGGACCCCCACAGATACGCAGTATTTT
TRBD2,TRBJ2-7,-,TRBV11-3,CASSLEAGLAGLVTDPYEQYF,TGTGCCAGCAGCTTAGAGGCGGGACTAGCGGGCCTAGTTACCGATCCCTACGAGCAGTACTTC
TRBD1,TRBJ1-2,-,TRBV7-2,CASSFQPGQGSRGYTF,TGTGCCAGCAGCTTCCAACCGGGACAGGGTTCGCGTGGCTACACCTTC
TRBD1,TRBJ2-2,-,TRBV5-6,CASSEGQPLNTGELFF,TGTGCCAGCAGCGAGGGACAGCCTCTAAACACCGGGGAGCTGTTTTTT
-,TRBJ1-2,-,TRBV5-6,CASSLGTYQANYGYTF,TGTGCCAGCAGCTTGGGGACATACCAAGCTAACTATGGCTACACCTTC
TRBD2,TRBJ2-3,-,TRBV6-6,CASSILAGGPGDTQYF,TGTGCCAGCAGTATACTAGCGGGAGGGCCTGGAGATACGCAGTATTTT
-,TRBJ2-7,-,TRBV25-1,CASSDPREQYF,TGTGCCAGCAGTGACCCCCGGGAGCAGTACTTC
-,TRBJ2-3,-,TRBV2,CASSEILATDTQYF,TGTGCCAGCAGTGAAATTCTAGCTACGGATACGCAGTATTTT